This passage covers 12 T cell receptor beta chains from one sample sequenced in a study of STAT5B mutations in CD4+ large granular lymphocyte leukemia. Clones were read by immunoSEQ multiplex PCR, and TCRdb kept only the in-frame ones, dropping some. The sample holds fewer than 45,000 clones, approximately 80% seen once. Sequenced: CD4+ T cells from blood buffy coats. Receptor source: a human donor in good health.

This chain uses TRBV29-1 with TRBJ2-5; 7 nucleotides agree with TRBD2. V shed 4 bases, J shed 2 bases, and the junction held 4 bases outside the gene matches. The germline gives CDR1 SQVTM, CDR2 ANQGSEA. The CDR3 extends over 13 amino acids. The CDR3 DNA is TGCAGCGTTGGGGGTAGCGGGCAAGAGACCCAGTACTTC. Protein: CSVGGSGQETQYF.

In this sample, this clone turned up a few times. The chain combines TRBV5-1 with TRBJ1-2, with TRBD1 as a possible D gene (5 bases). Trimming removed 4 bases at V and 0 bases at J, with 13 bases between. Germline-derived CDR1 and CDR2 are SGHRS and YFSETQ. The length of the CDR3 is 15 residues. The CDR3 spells CASSQKDRANYGYTF. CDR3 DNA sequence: TGCGCCAGCAGCCAGAAAGACAGAGCTAACTATGGCTACACCTTC.

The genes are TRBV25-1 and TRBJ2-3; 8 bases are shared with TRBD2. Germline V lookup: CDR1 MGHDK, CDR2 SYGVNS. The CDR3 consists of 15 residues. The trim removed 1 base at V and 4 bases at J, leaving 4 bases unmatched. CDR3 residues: CASSEWGREADTQYF. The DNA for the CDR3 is TGTGCCAGCAGTGAATGGGGGCGGGAGGCAGATACGCAGTATTTT. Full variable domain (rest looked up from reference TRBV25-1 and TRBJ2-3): EADIYQTPRYLVIGTGKKITLECSQTMGHDKMYWYQQDPGMELHLIHYSYGVNSTEKGDLSSESTVSRIRTEHFPLTLESARPSHTSQYLCASSEWGREADTQYFGPGTRLTVL.

For the CDR3, the DNA is TGTGCCAGCGGGCTAGTAAGCGATACGCAGTATTTT. Protein sequence: CASGLVSDTQYF. The chain couples TRBV2 to TRBJ2-3; D ambiguous. V shed 8 bases and J shed 6 bases, with 12 bases lying between them. The CDR3 is 12 amino acids. The germline V gene encodes CDR1 SNHLY and CDR2 FYNNEI.

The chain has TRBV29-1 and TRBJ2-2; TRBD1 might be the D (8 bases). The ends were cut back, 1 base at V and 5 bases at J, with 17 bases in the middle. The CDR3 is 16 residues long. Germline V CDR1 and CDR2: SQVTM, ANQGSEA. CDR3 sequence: CSVEGGGQAGTGELFF. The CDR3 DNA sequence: TGCAGCGTTGAAGGGGGGGGACAGGCGGGGACCGGGGAGCTGTTTTTT.

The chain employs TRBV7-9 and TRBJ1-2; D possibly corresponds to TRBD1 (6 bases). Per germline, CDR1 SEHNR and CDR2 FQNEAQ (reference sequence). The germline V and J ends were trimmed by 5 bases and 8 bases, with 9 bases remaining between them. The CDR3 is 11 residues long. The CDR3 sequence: CASSIQGGYTF. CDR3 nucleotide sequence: TGTGCCAGCAGCATACAGGGCGGCTACACCTTC. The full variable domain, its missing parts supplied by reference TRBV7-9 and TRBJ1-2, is DTGVSQNPRHKITKRGQNVTFRCDPISEHNRLYWYRQTLGQGPEFLTYFQNEAQLEKSRLLSDRFSAERPKGSFSTLEIQRTEQGDSAMYLCASSIQGGYTFGSGTRLTVV.

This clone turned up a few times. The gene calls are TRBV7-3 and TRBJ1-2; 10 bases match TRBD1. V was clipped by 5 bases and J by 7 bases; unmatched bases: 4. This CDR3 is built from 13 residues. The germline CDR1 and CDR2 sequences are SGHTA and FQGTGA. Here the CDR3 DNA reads TGTGCCAGCAGCGCCGGGACAGGGGCTGGCTACACCTTC. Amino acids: CASSAGTGAGYTF.

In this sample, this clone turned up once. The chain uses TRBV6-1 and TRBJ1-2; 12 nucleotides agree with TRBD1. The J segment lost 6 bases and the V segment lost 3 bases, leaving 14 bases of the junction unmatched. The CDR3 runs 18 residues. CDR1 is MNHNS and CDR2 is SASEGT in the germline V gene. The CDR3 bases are TGTGCCAGCAGTGAGGGAATATGGGGGACAGGGGGCGAAGATGGCTACACCTTC. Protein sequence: CASSEGIWGTGGEDGYTF.

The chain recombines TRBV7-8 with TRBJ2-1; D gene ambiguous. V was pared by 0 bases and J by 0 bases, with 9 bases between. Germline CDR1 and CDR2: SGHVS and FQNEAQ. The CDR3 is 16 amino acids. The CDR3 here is CASSLASTRSYNEQFF. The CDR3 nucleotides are TGTGCCAGCAGCTTAGCGAGCACCCGCTCCTACAATGAGCAGTTCTTC.

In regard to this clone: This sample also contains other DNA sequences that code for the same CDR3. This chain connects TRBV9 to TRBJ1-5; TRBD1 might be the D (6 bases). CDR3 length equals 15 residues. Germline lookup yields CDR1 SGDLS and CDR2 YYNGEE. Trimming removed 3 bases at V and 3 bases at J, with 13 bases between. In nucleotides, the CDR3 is TGTGCCAGCAGCGCGGGGGGACAATACAATCAGCCCCAGCATTTT. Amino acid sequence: CASSAGGQYNQPQHF.

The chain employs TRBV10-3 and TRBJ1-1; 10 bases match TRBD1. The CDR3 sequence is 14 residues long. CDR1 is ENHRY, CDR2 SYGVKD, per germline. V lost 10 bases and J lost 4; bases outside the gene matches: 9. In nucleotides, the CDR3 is TGTGCCACCCGACAGGGGGCAGAGGGCACTGAAGCTTTCTTT. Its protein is CATRQGAEGTEAFF.

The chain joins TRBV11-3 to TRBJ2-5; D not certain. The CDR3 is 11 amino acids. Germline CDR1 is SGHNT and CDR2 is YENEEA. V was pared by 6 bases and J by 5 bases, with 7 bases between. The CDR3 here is CASSYSETQYF. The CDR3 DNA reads TGTGCCAGCAGTTACTCGGAGACCCAGTACTTC. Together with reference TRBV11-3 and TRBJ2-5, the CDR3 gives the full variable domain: EAGVVQSPRYKIIEKKQPVAFWCNPISGHNTLYWYLQNLGQGPELLIRYENEEAVDDSQLPKDRFSAERLKGVDSTLKIQPAELGDSAVYLCASSYSETQYFGPGTRLLVL.